This T cell receptor (beta chain) was observed in a study of T cells after yellow fever vaccination. Whole-study findings and limits: Post-booster samples contained most primary-vaccination clones (around 96% CD4, about 85% CD8).

CDR1 is MNHEY and CDR2 is SVGEGT in the germline V gene. CDR3 size: 15 residues. V gave up 10 bases and J gave up 1 base; unmatched junction bases: 11. This clonotype came up a few times. Its antigen is as yet unknown. TCRdb reprocessed the 5' RACE reads via MiXCR and lists one record per CDR3 protein. The sample holds approximately 300,000 distinct CDR3 sequences; around 10% are singletons and the top ten take approximately 3%. The chain joins TRBV6-2 or TRBV6-3 to TRBJ2-3; 7 bases map to TRBD2. The source material was CD4+ T cells sorted from PBMCs, sampled 45 days after the yellow fever booster vaccination. The clonotype was recovered from a man younger than 30 who received the YFV17D yellow fever vaccine. CDR3 sequence (DNA): TGTGCCACCACACCAGCGGGGAGACGCACAGATACGCAGTATTTT. Its translation: CATTPAGRRTDTQYF.